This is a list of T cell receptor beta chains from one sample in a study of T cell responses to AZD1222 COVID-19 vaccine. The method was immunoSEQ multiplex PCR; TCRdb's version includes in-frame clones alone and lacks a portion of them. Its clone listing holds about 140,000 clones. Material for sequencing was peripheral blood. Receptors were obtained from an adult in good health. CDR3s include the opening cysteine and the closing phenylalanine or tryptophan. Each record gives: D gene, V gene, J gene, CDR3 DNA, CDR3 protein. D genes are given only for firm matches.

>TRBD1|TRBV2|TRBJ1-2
TGTGCCAGCAGTGGATCCAGCAGGGGGCTCTCTGGCTACACCTTC
CASSGSSRGLSGYTF
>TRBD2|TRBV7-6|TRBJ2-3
TGTGCCAGCAGCTCCCAAGCGGGGGGTTATTTAGATACGCAGTATTTT
CASSSQAGGYLDTQYF
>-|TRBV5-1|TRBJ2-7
TGCGCCAGCAGCAGCACCCAAGCATCCTACGAGCAGTACTTC
CASSSTQASYEQYF
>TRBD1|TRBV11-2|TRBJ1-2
TGTGCCAGCAGGGCCCCGGGACAGGGGTCTAACTATGGCTACACCTTC
CASRAPGQGSNYGYTF
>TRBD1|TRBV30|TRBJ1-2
TGTGCCTTACGACCGGGACAGGGCTTCGGTAACTATGGCTACACCTTC
CALRPGQGFGNYGYTF
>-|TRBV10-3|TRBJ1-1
TGTGCCATCAGCGGAGACCTTAACACTGAAGCTTTCTTT
CAISGDLNTEAFF
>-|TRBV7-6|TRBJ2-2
TGTGCCAGCAGCCCCAGCACGATGAACACCGGGGAGCTGTTTTTT
CASSPSTMNTGELFF
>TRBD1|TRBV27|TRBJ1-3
TGTGCCAGCAGCTATCAGGGGGGGTCTGGAAACACCATATATTTT
CASSYQGGSGNTIYF
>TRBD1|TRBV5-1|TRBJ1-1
TGCGCCAGCAGCCCGGAGGGACAGGGGGGAACGACTGAAGCTTTCTTT
CASSPEGQGGTTEAFF
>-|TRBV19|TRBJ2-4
TGTGCCAGTAGTATTGGGCTAGGGGATATTCAGTACTTC
CASSIGLGDIQYF
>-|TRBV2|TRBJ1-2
TGTGCCAGCAGTGAAGTACAGGTCTATGGCTACACCTTC
CASSEVQVYGYTF
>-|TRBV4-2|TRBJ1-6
TGTGCCAGCAGCCAAGATAGTGGGGGAGGTTCACCCCTCCACTTT
CASSQDSGGGSPLHF
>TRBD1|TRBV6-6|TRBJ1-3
TGTGCCAGCAGACAGGGGAGCTCTGGAAACACCATATATTTT
CASRQGSSGNTIYF
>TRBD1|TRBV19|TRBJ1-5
TGTGCCAGTAGCCCTGGGACAGGGTCTCAGCCCCAGCATTTT
CASSPGTGSQPQHF
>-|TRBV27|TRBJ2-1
TGTGCCAGCAGTTTAGGGGGGACAGCCCGTGAGCAGTTCTTC
CASSLGGTAREQFF
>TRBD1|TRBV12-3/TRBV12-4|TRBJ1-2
TGTGCCAGCAAGCGGACAGGCGGCTATGGCTACACCTTC
CASKRTGGYGYTF
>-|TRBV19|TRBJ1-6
TGTGCCAGTAGTATTGGGAGGCTTAATTCACCCCTCCACTTT
CASSIGRLNSPLHF
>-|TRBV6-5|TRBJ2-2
TGTGCCAGCGAACAGGGAGGCACCGGGGAGCTGTTTTTT
CASEQGGTGELFF
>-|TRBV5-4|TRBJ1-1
TGTGCCAGCAGCTTGGAACTTCAGAACACTGAAGCTTTCTTT
CASSLELQNTEAFF
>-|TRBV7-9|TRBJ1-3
TGTGCCAGCAGCCACCTGCCGGGGGGCTATCTAGGAAACACCATATATTTT
CASSHLPGGYLGNTIYF
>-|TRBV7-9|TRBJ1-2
TGTGCCAGCAGCTTAGACTACAGCAGGTCCTATGGCTACACCTTC
CASSLDYSRSYGYTF
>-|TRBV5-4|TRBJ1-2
TGTGCCAGCAGCTTGGTATCCGGGGGCATGGGCTACACCTTC
CASSLVSGGMGYTF
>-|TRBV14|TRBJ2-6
TGTGCCAGCAGCCTAGGCTCTGGGGCCAACGTCCTGACTTTC
CASSLGSGANVLTF
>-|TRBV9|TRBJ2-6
TGTGCCAGCAGCGTGGGGCACAGCTCTGGGGCCAACGTCCTGACTTTC
CASSVGHSSGANVLTF
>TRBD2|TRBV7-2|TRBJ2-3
TGTGCCAGCAGCTTAGCCCTTAGCGGGGGGATCACAGATACGCAGTATTTT
CASSLALSGGITDTQYF
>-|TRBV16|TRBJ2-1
TGTGCCAGCAGCCAATCTTTGGCGGCAGGGCGGAATGAGCAGTTCTTC
CASSQSLAAGRNEQFF
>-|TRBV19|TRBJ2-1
TGTGCCAGTAGTATGAGTCGTCAGTTCCTTTACAATGAGCAGTTCTTC
CASSMSRQFLYNEQFF
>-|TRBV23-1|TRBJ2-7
TGCGCCAGCAGTGGCAGGGGCGTCGACTACGAGCAGTACTTC
CASSGRGVDYEQYF
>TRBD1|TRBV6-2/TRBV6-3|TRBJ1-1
TGTGCCAGCAGTTACTTTCCGGGACAGGGAGGCACTGAAGCTTTCTTT
CASSYFPGQGGTEAFF
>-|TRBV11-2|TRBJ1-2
TGTGCCAGCAGCTTAACGAGGGGGAACGGCTACACCTTC
CASSLTRGNGYTF
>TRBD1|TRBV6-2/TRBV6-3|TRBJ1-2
TGTGCCAGCAGCCCTAGACAGGGGGCTAACTATGGCTACACCTTC
CASSPRQGANYGYTF
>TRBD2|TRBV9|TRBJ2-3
TGTGCCAGCAGCGTAGGGAGCGGGGGGGCGGAAGATACGCAGTATTTT
CASSVGSGGAEDTQYF
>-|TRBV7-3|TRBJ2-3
TGTGCCAGCAGCAAAGGTAGTCTCCGCACAGATACGCAGTATTTT
CASSKGSLRTDTQYF
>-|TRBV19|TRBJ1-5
TGTGCCAGTAGTAGTTACAGGGACCAGCCCCAGCATTTT
CASSSYRDQPQHF
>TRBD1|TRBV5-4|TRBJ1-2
TGTGCCAGCAGCTCCGACAGGGGATATGGCTACACCTTC
CASSSDRGYGYTF
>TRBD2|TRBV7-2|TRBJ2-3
TGTGCCAGCAGCTCGCGGCGGGGGAGCACAGATACGCAGTATTTT
CASSSRRGSTDTQYF
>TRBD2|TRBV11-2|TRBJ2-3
TGTGCCAGCAGCTACTCTAGCGGGGGCGGTAATACGCAGTATTTT
CASSYSSGGGNTQYF